The count of the clone carrying this T cell receptor (beta chain) is one. Its matching antigen is unknown. These data are taken from a study of cytomegalovirus exposure and HLA in healthy donors. The wider study: Unique TCR beta sequences numbering approximately 120 million came from about 179 million T cells in an earlier analysis.

Primers for the PCR totalled 60 Vbeta and 13 Jbeta. The table came from immunoSEQ multiplex PCR; TCRdb's copy has only in-frame clones and leaves some out. The table records tens of thousands of clones, around 68% of them present only once. V lost 6 bases and J lost 2; bases outside the gene matches: 2. The CDR3 is 14 residues long. Looked up from germline, CDR1 is MNHEY and CDR2 is SVGAGI. Points from the study as a whole: Three CMV-associated chains were confirmed in vitro to be specific for CMV antigens. The authors considered a cluster of highly shared sequence variants likely to be a sequencing artifact. In a later analysis, at a false discovery rate of 0.05, 15,000 to 20,000 TCR beta sequences were associated with HLA alleles.

The chain is built from TRBV6-5 and TRBJ2-1; 9 nucleotides line up with TRBD2. The specimen was PBMCs. The sequence was obtained from a man over 45 in good health and CMV-seropositive. The CDR3 DNA is TGTGCCAGCAGAACTAGCGGGCCCTACAATGAGCAGTTCTTC. It is translated as CASRTSGPYNEQFF.